The following is a T cell receptor beta chain sequence with its context. Its antigen remains unidentified. Relative to the germline gene, one junction end is altered; a read error may explain this. The data were taken from a study of cytomegalovirus exposure and HLA in healthy donors. Whole-study results and caveats: Sequencing probably produced one cluster of sequence variants that were highly shared. Several of the most significant clusters were apparently associated with common viral pathogens in a later analysis. The classifier was said to identify cytomegalovirus status with high specificity and sensitivity.

Primers included in the PCR were 60 Vbeta and 13 Jbeta primers. Method: immunoSEQ multiplex PCR; TCRdb's copy keeps in-frame clones and lacks some. The repertoire holds under 300,000 clones, with roughly two thirds as singletons. Looked up from germline, CDR1 is SEHNR and CDR2 is FQNEAQ (reference sequence). The CDR3 is made up of 11 amino acids. The rearrangement links TRBV7-9 to TRBJ1-2, with no clear D. The material sequenced was PBMCs. The source is a female donor in good health and CMV-seronegative. The CDR3 here is CSSSLNSGYTF. In DNA form, the CDR3 reads TGTTCCAGCAGCTTGAATAGTGGCTACACCTTC.